Listed below are T cell receptor beta chains from one sample, sequenced in a study of blood T cells in healthy people across ages. A single record per CDR3 protein comes from TCRdb applying MiXCR to the 5' RACE reads. The data show about 580,000 distinct CDR3 sequences, around 50% seen once. The specimen sequenced was blood. The source of these receptors is a man at least 80 years old in good health. Both conserved end residues are part of each CDR3. The D gene is left open where the match is weak. A row's size may be missing; if present it is once, few, many or a size class.

TRBV3-1,NA,NA,TRBJ2-7,TGTGCCAGCAGCCAAATCCGAGACTATACCTACGAGCAGTACTTC,CASSQIRDYTYEQYF
TRBV2,NA,NA,TRBJ2-5,TGTGCCAGCAACGGGGACACAGGAGAGACCCAGTACTTC,CASNGDTGETQYF
TRBV20-1,NA,NA,TRBJ1-1,TGCAGTGGTAGCCTTGGACGTCTGAACACTGTAGCTTTCTTT,CSGSLGRLNTVAFF
TRBV27,NA,TRBD1,TRBJ2-7,TGTGCCAGCAGTAGTGGGACAGCCCTATACCGCTACGAGCAGTACTTC,CASSSGTALYRYEQYF
TRBV2,once,NA,TRBJ2-7,TGTGCCAGCAGCTGGACCCCTACCTCCTACGAGCAGTACTTC,CASSWTPTSYEQYF
TRBV4-2,NA,NA,TRBJ1-4,TGTGCCAGCAGCCAAGCAGGTGGGGCAACTAATGAAAAACTGTTTTTT,CASSQAGGATNEKLFF
TRBV5-1,few,NA,TRBJ1-6,TGCGCCAGCAGCTTTGGAAGGCCATCCTATAATTCACCCCTCCACTTT,CASSFGRPSYNSPLHF
TRBV6-5,many,TRBD1,TRBJ1-4,TGTGCCAGCAGTTCCATCGACAGGGAAGGCGGAAAACTGTTTTTT,CASSSIDREGGKLFF
TRBV9,few,NA,TRBJ1-1,TGTGCCAGCAGCGTGGGCACACTGAACACTGAAGCTTTCTTT,CASSVGTLNTEAFF
TRBV7-2,NA,NA,TRBJ1-1,TGTGCCAGCACCCCCGGGATTGAAGCTTTCTTT,CASTPGIEAFF
TRBV11-2,NA,TRBD1,TRBJ2-1,TGTGCCAGCAGCTTAGGACAGGGGAACGTCTACAATGAGCAGTTCTTC,CASSLGQGNVYNEQFF
TRBV7-9,NA,NA,TRBJ2-7,TGTGCCAGCAGCTTAGCGTCGGGTCAGCTCCTCGGGCAGTACTTC,CASSLASGQLLGQYF
TRBV2,NA,NA,TRBJ1-1,TGTGCCAGCATGGGATTGGGGTACACTGAAGCTTTCTTT,CASMGLGYTEAFF
TRBV7-2,NA,NA,TRBJ2-1,TGTGCCAGCAGCTTAGACTCATCAAGGTCGCGGATTCCCAATGAGCAGTTCTTC,CASSLDSSRSRIPNEQFF
TRBV27,few,NA,TRBJ1-1,TGTGCCAGCAGTCCCCGGACACTTTGGGGCACTGAAGCTTTCTTT,CASSPRTLWGTEAFF
TRBV10-3,few,TRBD2,TRBJ2-3,TGTGCCACTATAGCGGGGAACACAGATACGCAGTATTTT,CATIAGNTDTQYF
TRBV4-1,NA,NA,TRBJ1-2,TGCGCCAGCAGCCAAGAAGTAGGGGGTACGAACTATGGCTACACCTTC,CASSQEVGGTNYGYTF
TRBV6-6,NA,NA,TRBJ1-4,TGTGCCATATCTGACGGTGCAACTAATGAAAAACTGTTTTTT,CAISDGATNEKLFF
TRBV4-2,few,TRBD1,TRBJ2-5,TGTGCCAGCAGCCACGCGGACAGGGTGCAAGAGACCCAGTACTTC,CASSHADRVQETQYF
TRBV7-3,NA,NA,TRBJ1-1,TGTGCCAGCAGCGCGGACGCCGGGACTGAAGCTTTCTTT,CASSADAGTEAFF
TRBV29-1,few,NA,TRBJ1-2,TGCAGCGTGACAATAACAGGGCCGGGCGGCTACACCTTC,CSVTITGPGGYTF
TRBV7-2,few,NA,TRBJ2-3,TGTGCCAGCAGCTCCGGCGGGACGCGCACAGATACGCAGTATTTT,CASSSGGTRTDTQYF
TRBV7-9,few,TRBD2,TRBJ2-1,TGTGCCAGCAGCCCCACTAGCGGGGGGGTCTACCCCTACAATGAGCAGTTCTTC,CASSPTSGGVYPYNEQFF
TRBV10-3,NA,NA,TRBJ2-3,TGTGCCATCAGTCCCCCCGGCGGGCAGGGGTCAGATACGCAGTATTTT,CAISPPGGQGSDTQYF